The 30 T cell receptor beta chains in this list originate from one sample, sequenced in a study of monozygotic twins with inflammatory bowel disease. TCRdb re-called the 5' RACE reads; every CDR3 protein appears as one record, without DNA. In total, the table holds under 350,000 distinct CDR3 sequences. Source material: blood. Source of these receptors: a human donor with ulcerative colitis or Crohn's disease, or a healthy co-twin of an affected twin (not recorded which).

V and J are TRBV6-5 and TRBJ2-1; TCRdb's D gene call, TRBD2, goes unchecked for lack of DNA. The germline V gene has CDR1 MNHEY and CDR2 SVGAGI. CDR3 size: 15 residues. The CDR3 sequence: CASSYLAGAYNEQFF.

The rearrangement joins TRBV5-1 to TRBJ1-2; TCRdb names TRBD1, which stays unverified in the absence of DNA. There are 15 residues in the CDR3. The germline CDR1 and CDR2 sequences are SGHRS and YFSETQ. The CDR3 reads CASSSDRGHIYGYTF.

This chain uses TRBV6-1 with TRBJ1-2; TCRdb lists TRBD1, though no DNA is available to test this call. The CDR3 has 14 residues. The germline V gene has CDR1 MNHNS and CDR2 SASEGT. The CDR3 spells CASRRIDRYYGYTF.

This chain links TRBV28 with TRBJ2-1; with no DNA, the TCRdb D assignment of TRBD1 cannot be verified. This CDR3 contains 12 residues. Germline CDR1 MDHEN, CDR2 SYDVKM. This CDR3 reads CASSFGKGEQFF.

The CDR3 reads CASSTGPKRNTEAFF. The J gene is TRBJ1-1, the V gene TRBV5-5. Germline V gene data show CDR1 as SGHKS and CDR2 as YYEKEE (reference sequence). CDR3 length equals 15 residues.

The chain recombines TRBV18 with TRBJ1-6; TCRdb picks TRBD1, but there is no DNA to check that call. Germline assignment: CDR1 KGHSH and CDR2 LQKENI. The CDR3 totals 13 residues. CDR3: CASSPDSYSPLHF.

This chain joins TRBV11-2 and TRBJ2-3; the TRBD2 assignment by TCRdb is unverifiable without DNA. The CDR3 is 19 amino acids. The germline V gene has CDR1 SGHAT and CDR2 FQNNGV. CDR3 loop: CASSLDLLAGGPGPDTQYF.

The chain employs TRBV25-1 and TRBJ2-3; TCRdb gives TRBD1 as the D gene, but with no DNA this cannot be confirmed. The CDR3 has 15 amino acids. The germline V gene encodes CDR1 MGHDK and CDR2 SYGVNS. The CDR3 sequence: CASRQTGVLANTQYF.

The V and J genes are TRBV27 and TRBJ2-2; checking the TCRdb D call of TRBD1 is not possible without DNA. This CDR3 contains 15 residues. Per the germline V gene, CDR1 is MNHEY and CDR2 is SMNVEV (reference sequence). CDR3 region: CASSSTGGNTGELFF.

This chain joins TRBV9 and TRBJ1-1. Germline-derived CDR1 and CDR2 are SGDLS and YYNGEE. The CDR3 totals 15 residues. The CDR3 loop is CASSLAGGGNTEAFF.

The rearrangement joins TRBV20-1 to TRBJ2-3; without DNA, the TCRdb call of TRBD2 cannot be checked. From germline, CDR1 is DFQATT and CDR2 SNEGSKA (reference sequence). The CDR3 spans 18 residues. CDR3 loop: CSAAATLAGGRSTDTQYF.

This chain's CDR3 is CASSPPGLAGGTDTQYF. The chain has TRBV5-4 and TRBJ2-3; TCRdb's D call, TRBD2, is unchecked because there is no DNA. Germline V gene lookup returns CDR1 SGHNT and CDR2 YYREEE (reference sequence). The CDR3 covers 17 residues. Looking up the rest from reference TRBV5-4 and TRBJ2-3 gives the full variable domain: ETGVTQSPTHLIKTRGQQVTLRCSSQSGHNTVSWYQQALGQGPQFIFQYYREEENGRGNFPPRFSGLQFPNYSSELNVNALELDDSALYLCASSPPGLAGGTDTQYFGPGTRLTVL.

This sequence joins TRBV12-3 or TRBV12-4 and TRBJ1-6; there is no DNA to check the TCRdb D call of TRBD1. The CDR3 spans 19 residues. CDR3 protein: CASRKRDRLSSSYNSPLHF.

The V gene is TRBV5-1, the J gene TRBJ1-2; TCRdb lists TRBD1, though no DNA is available to test this call. CDR1 and CDR2 from the germline V gene are SGHRS and YFSETQ. This CDR3 has 15 amino acids. The CDR3 is CASSQDGVGRSGYTF.

The V gene is TRBV7-2, the J gene TRBJ1-5; there is no DNA to check the TCRdb D call of TRBD1. The CDR3 runs 16 residues. The V gene's germline CDR1 is SGHTA and CDR2 FQGNSA. CDR3 protein: CASSLEVSGGRQPQHF.

The rearrangement joins TRBV11-2 to TRBJ2-2; TCRdb proposes TRBD1, but this gene call is untestable without DNA. CDR3 size: 15 residues. CDR1 SGHAT and CDR2 FQNNGV come from the germline V gene. This chain's CDR3 is CASSTRQGANGELFF.

The chain employs TRBV20-1 and TRBJ1-5; the TRBD1 assignment by TCRdb is unverifiable without DNA. CDR3 length: 14 residues. The germline V gene encodes CDR1 DFQATT and CDR2 SNEGSKA (reference sequence). Here the CDR3 reads CSARRGQVNQPQHF.

V and J are TRBV3-1 and TRBJ1-2; with no DNA, the TCRdb D assignment of TRBD1 cannot be verified. Germline V gene lookup returns CDR1 LGHDT and CDR2 YNNKEL (reference sequence). This CDR3 contains 17 residues. CDR3 loop: CASSRGQYAVAYGGYTF.

This chain connects TRBV16 to TRBJ2-1; the TCRdb D gene call, TRBD2, has no DNA to confirm it. Germline V gene sequence: CDR1 KGHSY, CDR2 FQNENV. This CDR3 comprises 19 residues. CDR3 protein: CASSRAMSNRPTGYNEQFF.

The V gene is TRBV10-3, the J gene TRBJ2-7; TCRdb's D call, TRBD1, is unchecked because there is no DNA. This CDR3 is built from 15 residues. The germline V gene has CDR1 ENHRY and CDR2 SYGVKD. This CDR3 reads CAIINGLDTSYEQYF.

The CDR3: CASSQRQGVYEQYF. The V gene is TRBV4-3, the J gene TRBJ2-7; without DNA, the TCRdb call of TRBD1 cannot be checked. The CDR3 consists of 14 residues. Per the germline V gene, CDR1 is LGHNA and CDR2 is YSLEER.

The chain carries TRBV11-2 and TRBJ1-3. CDR1 is SGHAT, CDR2 FQNNGV, per germline. CDR3 length: 12 residues. This CDR3 is CATTTFRNTIYF. Full variable domain (rest looked up from reference TRBV11-2 and TRBJ1-3): EAGVAQSPRYKIIEKRQSVAFWCNPISGHATLYWYQQILGQGPKLLIQFQNNGVVDDSQLPKDRFSAERLKGVDSTLKIQPAKLEDSAVYLCATTTFRNTIYFGEGSWLTVV.

The CDR3 sequence is CASSLDPQGNQPQHF. The genes are TRBV5-1 and TRBJ1-5; TCRdb names TRBD1, which stays unverified in the absence of DNA. CDR3 size: 15 residues. In germline, CDR1 is SGHRS, CDR2 YFSETQ.

The J gene is TRBJ2-3, the V gene TRBV10-3; lacking DNA, the TRBD2 call made by TCRdb goes unchecked. Germline assignment: CDR1 ENHRY and CDR2 SYGVKD. This CDR3 is built from 15 residues. The CDR3 sequence is CAIRAAGGSTDTQYF.

This chain links TRBV3-1 with TRBJ1-1. The V gene's germline CDR1 is LGHDT and CDR2 YNNKEL (reference sequence). CDR3 length: 12 residues. Here the CDR3 reads CASSQDLVEAFF.

The chain has TRBV10-3 and TRBJ1-5; TCRdb outputs TRBD1, but without DNA this stays unchecked. The germline CDR1 and CDR2 sequences are ENHRY and SYGVKD. CDR3 length: 14 amino acids. The CDR3 protein is CAISAGQAYQPQHF.

The chain carries TRBV28 and TRBJ1-5; without DNA, the TCRdb call of TRBD1 cannot be checked. CDR1 is MDHEN and CDR2 is SYDVKM in the germline V gene. The CDR3 spans 15 residues. This CDR3 reads CASSLSGASVQPQHF.

CDR3 sequence reads: CASSLILAGGPEQFF. The chain carries TRBV7-2 and TRBJ2-1; TCRdb lists TRBD2, though no DNA is available to test this call. Germline CDR1 and CDR2: SGHTA and FQGNSA. The CDR3 covers 15 residues. The variable domain in full, with the rest retrieved from reference TRBV7-2 and TRBJ2-1, is GAGVSQSPSNKVTEKGKDVELRCDPISGHTALYWYRQSLGQGLEFLIYFQGNSAPDKSGLPSDRFSAERTGGSVSTLTIQRTQQEDSAVYLCASSLILAGGPEQFFGPGTRLTVL.

This sequence joins TRBV19 and TRBJ2-2; TCRdb indicates TRBD1, and absent DNA this call remains unverified. The CDR3 spans 17 residues. CDR1 and CDR2 from the germline V gene are LNHDA and SQIVND (reference sequence). CDR3 in amino acids: CASSIWMRGLNTGELFF.

The CDR3 loop is CASRVSGSTGELFF. V gene TRBV12-3 or TRBV12-4 combines with J gene TRBJ2-2. The CDR3 spans 14 residues.